This passage covers 12 T cell receptor beta chains from one sample sequenced in a study of blood T cell repertoires in COVID-19. Method: immunoSEQ multiplex PCR; TCRdb's copy keeps in-frame clones and lacks some. The repertoire has around 53,000 clones, 87% of them found once; the top ten carry around 7.1%. Material: peripheral blood. These TCRs come from a woman aged 55-75 years with COVID-19, enrolled during active disease.

The chain carries TRBV30 and TRBJ1-5; D uncertain. The CDR3 extends over 14 amino acids. Trimming cost V 0 bases and J 2 bases, with 8 bases left between them. Germline V gives CDR1 GTSNPN, CDR2 SVGIG (reference sequence). The CDR3 region is CAWSVSGGNQPQHF. In DNA form, the CDR3 reads TGTGCCTGGAGTGTATCGGGAGGCAATCAGCCCCAGCATTTT.

The sample holds a few counts of this clone. The rearrangement links TRBV19 to TRBJ1-2; 7 bases are a match to TRBD1. Looked up from germline, CDR1 is LNHDA and CDR2 is SQIVND (reference sequence). The V and J ends lost 6 bases and 2 bases, in that order; junction bases with no gene match: 6. The CDR3 runs 14 residues. CDR3 protein: CASRPGQNNYGYTF. The CDR3 region has the DNA TGTGCCAGTAGGCCGGGACAGAACAACTATGGCTACACCTTC.

The rearrangement joins TRBV12-3 or TRBV12-4 to TRBJ1-2; unclear D gene. The CDR3 is 13 amino acids. The V end lost 3 bases, the J end lost 8 bases, and 13 bases lay between the germline ends. DNA of the CDR3: TGTGCCAGCAGTTTTAATCCGGGTAGGGGCTACACCTTC. This sequence encodes CASSFNPGRGYTF.

The table lists this clone with a few counts. This rearrangement joins TRBV4-1 to TRBJ1-1; D gene unclear. The CDR3 has 15 amino acids. V lost 2 bases, J lost 4 bases, and 14 bases lay in between. Germline assignment: CDR1 MGHRA and CDR2 YSYEKL. CDR3 nucleotides: TGCGCCAGCAGCCAACCGAAAAACCCGGGCACTGAAGCTTTCTTT. It codes for CASSQPKNPGTEAFF.

The chain recombines TRBV2 with TRBJ2-1, with D unresolved. Germline lookup yields CDR1 SNHLY and CDR2 FYNNEI. The CDR3 is 13 amino acids. Between the trimmed V and J ends, which lost 4 bases and 4 bases, there was a span of 8 bases. The CDR3 DNA follows: TGTGCCAGCAGTGTTCTTAGATACAATGAGCAGTTCTTC. Encoded protein: CASSVLRYNEQFF.

This chain joins TRBV19 and TRBJ1-3; D is undetermined. CDR1 and CDR2 (germline): LNHDA, SQIVND (reference sequence). V was shortened by 5 bases and J by 0 bases, with 11 bases between the two germline ends. The CDR3 runs to 15 residues. The CDR3 reads CASSPPFLSGNTIYF. DNA for the CDR3: TGTGCCAGTAGTCCCCCCTTCCTCTCTGGAAACACCATATATTTT.

V gene TRBV2 combines with J gene TRBJ1-6; D is unresolved. Germline assignment: CDR1 SNHLY and CDR2 FYNNEI. CDR3 length: 11 residues. Trimming pared 3 bases from V and 10 bases from J, leaving 4 bases between. CDR3 region: CASSDQSPLHF. For the CDR3, the DNA is TGTGCCAGCAGTGATCAATCACCCCTCCACTTT.

The chain is built from TRBV27 and TRBJ1-2; tentative D call: TRBD1 (6 bases). The CDR3 covers 14 residues. V lost 2 bases, J lost 4 bases, and 11 bases lay in between. Germline CDR1 and CDR2: MNHEY and SMNVEV (reference sequence). In DNA form, the CDR3 reads TGTGCCAGCAGTTTAAAGGGGGAGGGCTATGGCTACACCTTC. This codes for CASSLKGEGYGYTF.

The chain joins TRBV5-4 to TRBJ2-1; D gene ambiguous. Trimming pared 4 bases from V and 6 bases from J, leaving 14 bases between. This CDR3 has 14 amino acids. Germline V gene sequence: CDR1 SGHNT, CDR2 YYREEE (reference sequence). The CDR3 reads CASSPSASGNEQFF. Here the CDR3 DNA reads TGTGCCAGCAGCCCGAGTGCATCCGGCAATGAGCAGTTCTTC.

The chain combines TRBV19 with TRBJ1-5; the D gene is possibly TRBD1 (6 bases). CDR1 is LNHDA, CDR2 SQIVND, per germline (reference sequence). Trimming removed 5 bases at V and 3 bases at J, with 20 bases between. The CDR3 sequence is 17 residues long. The CDR3 sequence is CASSPHGTLRINQPQHF. The CDR3 region has the DNA TGTGCCAGTAGTCCCCACGGGACATTAAGGATCAATCAGCCCCAGCATTTT.

This clone came up once. The same CDR3 also results from other DNA sequences found in this sample. V is TRBV2 and J is TRBJ1-2, with TRBD1 as a possible D gene (6 bases). Germline V lookup: CDR1 SNHLY, CDR2 FYNNEI. The CDR3 is 12 amino acids. The V gene lost 2 bases and the J gene lost 8 bases, with 9 bases spanning the gap. DNA for the CDR3: TGTGCCAGCAGTGAATTGAGGGGGGGCTACACCTTC. This codes for CASSELRGGYTF.

This clone was counted at least ten times. The genes are TRBV4-2 and TRBJ2-7; D might be TRBD2 (6 bases). With 3 bases removed from V and 3 bases from J, the gap between germline ends came to 12 bases. Germline values: CDR1 LGHNA, CDR2 YNFKEQ. The CDR3 sequence is 14 residues long. Here the CDR3 DNA reads TGTGCCAGCAGCCAGGAGGGAGACGTCTACGAGCAGTACTTC. Residues: CASSQEGDVYEQYF.